The subject of this entry is one TCR beta chain. Its antigen is not known. Using constant-segment primers, 5'RACE produced TCR alpha and TCR beta cDNA libraries carrying sample barcodes and UMIs. TCRdb reanalysed the 5' RACE reads using MiXCR and keeps one entry per CDR3 protein. The sample yields under 600,000 distinct CDR3 sequences, 20% to 25% seen once. The CDR3 spans 15 residues. Germline-derived CDR1 and CDR2 are DFQATT and SNEGSKA (reference sequence). V lost 0 bases to trimming and J lost 4 bases; unmatched junction nucleotides: 6. These data are taken from a study of T-cell memory formation after mild COVID-19. Overall study results and limits: Pre-infection memory contained some responding clones, which suggested that cross-reactive memory had joined.

The sample comprised PBMCs or a T cell subset sorted from them (not recorded which). The receptor was derived from an adult woman who had mild COVID-19 (a few samples of this study predate the infection). Cell type and time point are not known. The chain links TRBV20-1 to TRBJ2-1, with TRBD1 matching 7 bases. This chain's CDR3 is CSARDPGQAYNEQFF. The DNA for the CDR3 is TGCAGTGCTAGAGATCCAGGACAGGCGTACAATGAGCAGTTCTTC.